What follows are 25 T cell receptor beta chains derived from one specimen sequenced in a study of T-cell memory formation after mild COVID-19. TCRdb reanalysed the 5' RACE reads using MiXCR and keeps one entry per CDR3 protein. The data contain about 180,000 distinct CDR3 sequences, under 20% of them singletons. The sample was PBMCs or a T cell subset sorted from them (not recorded which). These TCRs come from an adult woman who had mild COVID-19 (a few samples of this study predate the infection). Cell type and time point are not known.

This clonotype came up a few times. CDR3 nucleotide sequence: TGTGCCAGCAGTGAAACCGGGACAGGGTTCAACGAGCAGTACTTC. Encoded protein: CASSETGTGFNEQYF. This chain uses TRBV25-1 with TRBJ2-7; TRBD1 matches 9 bases. Unmatched junction bases numbered 7, after V lost 2 bases and J lost 5 bases. In germline, CDR1 is MGHDK, CDR2 SYGVNS. The CDR3 loop spans 15 amino acids.

The chain employs TRBV5-6 and TRBJ2-7; 7 bases agree with TRBD1. The CDR3 is made up of 15 amino acids. Germline assignment: CDR1 SGHDT and CDR2 YYEEEE. Trimming cost V 3 bases and J 0 bases; bases outside gene matches: 6. CDR3 amino acids: CASSWGTASSYEQYF. CDR3 coding DNA: TGTGCCAGCAGCTGGGGGACAGCCAGCTCCTACGAGCAGTACTTC.

CDR3 protein: CASSQMVTGWTGELFF. Written as DNA, the CDR3 is TGCGCCAGCAGCCAGATGGTTACAGGGTGGACCGGGGAGCTGTTTTTT. The chain is built from TRBV4-1 and TRBJ2-2; possible D gene TRBD1, 6 bases. Trimming removed 3 bases from V and 5 bases from J, with 16 bases in between. The CDR3 is 16 residues long. Looked up from germline, CDR1 is MGHRA and CDR2 is YSYEKL.

This clonotype showed up just a few times. This rearrangement joins TRBV5-1 to TRBJ2-1; TRBD2 matches 13 bases. Germline V gives CDR1 SGHRS, CDR2 YFSETQ. The V segment lost 2 bases and the J segment 7 bases; nucleotides outside the gene matches: 6. There are 16 residues in the CDR3. Written as DNA, the CDR3 is TGCGCCAGCAGCTTTACCGGGACTAGCGGGGTGAATGAGCAGTTCTTC. Amino acid sequence: CASSFTGTSGVNEQFF.

The sample holds a few counts of this clonotype. This chain connects TRBV21-1 to TRBJ2-5; the DNA was not compared with TRBD2, the D call given in the table. TRBV21-1 is tagged as a pseudogene. CDR3 length: 14 amino acids. The CDR3 spells CASSRGGGWETQYF. CDR3 nucleotides: TGTGCCAGCAGTCGCGGGGGAGGGTGGGAGACCCAGTACTTC.

V and J are TRBV5-5 and TRBJ2-3, with D possibly being TRBD1 (5 bases). The CDR3 is 16 amino acids. Germline V lookup: CDR1 SGHKS, CDR2 YYEKEE (reference sequence). V was pared by 0 bases and J by 6 bases, with 17 bases between. The CDR3 reads CASSLAGGRARDTQYF. For the CDR3, the DNA is TGTGCCAGCAGCTTGGCCGGCGGCAGGGCCCGCGATACGCAGTATTTT.

The J gene is TRBJ2-7, the V gene TRBV5-1; D might be TRBD1 (5 bases). This CDR3 has 13 residues. Germline-derived CDR1 and CDR2 are SGHRS and YFSETQ. V was clipped by 0 bases and J by 6 bases, with 10 bases between them. The CDR3 loop reads CASSLAGQGEQYF. For the CDR3, the DNA is TGCGCCAGCAGCTTGGCCGGGCAGGGCGAGCAGTACTTC. Drawing the rest from reference TRBV5-1 and TRBJ2-7, the complete variable domain is KAGVTQTPRYLIKTRGQQVTLSCSPISGHRSVSWYQQTPGQGLQFLFEYFSETQRNKGNFPGRFSGRQFSNSRSEMNVSTLELGDSALYLCASSLAGQGEQYFGPGTRLTVT.

This clonotype was seen just once. The chain carries TRBV11-2 and TRBJ2-2; 8 positions match TRBD1. This CDR3 spans 15 amino acids. V dropped 1 base and J dropped 7; count of bases not matched to a gene: 5. Per the germline V gene, CDR1 is SGHAT and CDR2 is FQNNGV. CDR3 nucleotides: TGTGCCAGCAGCTTAGGGACAGGGTACGTCGGGGAGCTGTTTTTT. It is translated as CASSLGTGYVGELFF.

J is TRBJ2-1 and V is TRBV19; TRBD2 aligns across 11 bases. The germline V gene encodes CDR1 LNHDA and CDR2 SQIVND (reference sequence). Trimming cost V 6 bases and J 10 bases; bases outside gene matches: 8. The CDR3 is made up of 14 amino acids. The CDR3 sequence: CASRNSGGAREQFF. The DNA of the CDR3 is TGTGCCAGTAGAAATAGCGGGGGGGCCAGGGAGCAGTTCTTC.

Only a few counts were recorded for this clonotype. The chain carries TRBV15 and TRBJ2-5, with TRBD2 identical over 9 bases. Germline assignment: CDR1 LNHNV and CDR2 YYDKDF (reference sequence). The junction had 5 bases not matched to a gene; V was cut back by 1 base and J by 5 bases. This CDR3 contains 15 residues. The CDR3 DNA sequence: TGTGCCACCAGCAGAGCCGGGACTAGCCATGAGACCCAGTACTTC. Amino acids: CATSRAGTSHETQYF.

The rearrangement joins TRBV12-3 or TRBV12-4 to TRBJ1-2; 9 positions agree with TRBD1. The CDR3 length is 14 residues. Trimming at V came to 7 bases and at J to 4 bases, leaving 7 bases not matched to a gene. The CDR3 reads CASTSTGGRYGYTF. The CDR3 nucleotides are TGTGCCAGCACCTCGACAGGGGGACGCTATGGCTACACCTTC.

The rearrangement uses TRBV12-3 or TRBV12-4 and TRBJ2-1, with 11 positions matching TRBD1. The V and J ends lost 6 bases and 8 bases, in that order; junction bases with no gene match: 12. The CDR3 loop spans 16 amino acids. In DNA form, the CDR3 reads TGTGCCAGCAGCCCGCCAGGACAGGGGGCCACCGATGAGCAGTTCTTC. Protein sequence: CASSPPGQGATDEQFF.

This clonotype has a count of ten or more. The V and J genes are TRBV27 and TRBJ2-2, with no clear D. The CDR3 sequence is 13 residues long. V was clipped by 2 bases and J by 5 bases, with 6 bases between them. CDR1 and CDR2 (germline): MNHEY, SMNVEV (reference sequence). The CDR3 spells CASSLIGTGELFF. CDR3 nucleotides: TGTGCCAGCAGTTTAATTGGAACCGGGGAGCTGTTTTTT.

This clonotype was counted a few times. This chain joins TRBV7-2 and TRBJ2-7; D unresolved. The CDR3 extends over 14 amino acids. V lost 2 bases and J lost 6, with 14 bases in between. CDR1 SGHTA and CDR2 FQGNSA come from the germline V gene. CDR3 coding DNA: TGTGCCAGCAGCTTAAGTCTCGGGCCCTTCGAGCAGTACTTC. This codes for CASSLSLGPFEQYF. The full variable domain, with the rest looked up from reference TRBV7-2 and TRBJ2-7, is GAGVSQSPSNKVTEKGKDVELRCDPISGHTALYWYRQSLGQGLEFLIYFQGNSAPDKSGLPSDRFSAERTGGSVSTLTIQRTQQEDSAVYLCASSLSLGPFEQYFGPGTRLTVT.

Only a few counts were recorded for this clonotype. This chain connects TRBV7-3 to TRBJ2-1; D possibly corresponds to TRBD2 (6 bases). This CDR3 spans 14 amino acids. The V gene lost 2 bases and the J gene lost 7 bases, with 12 bases spanning the gap. Germline V gene sequence: CDR1 SGHTA, CDR2 FQGTGA. The CDR3 DNA reads TGTGCCAGCAGCTTACGAGGGCGGGAAAATGAGCAGTTCTTC. Translating gives CASSLRGRENEQFF.

This clonotype was seen only a few times. The chain links TRBV5-1 to TRBJ2-1, with 8 bases identical to TRBD2. V was pared by 5 bases and J by 9 bases, with 7 bases of the junction left unmatched. Germline CDR1 SGHRS, CDR2 YFSETQ. The CDR3 totals 13 residues. CDR3 nucleotide sequence: TGCGCCAGCAGTAGCCGGGAGGGCACTGAGCAGTTCTTC. Residues: CASSSREGTEQFF.

This clonotype was counted many times. The rearrangement joins TRBV10-3 to TRBJ2-3, with D possibly matching TRBD2 (5 bases). This CDR3 is 14 amino acids long. V lost 5 bases and J 4 bases, leaving 13 bases between the germline ends. From germline, CDR1 is ENHRY and CDR2 SYGVKD. In DNA form, the CDR3 reads TGTGCCATCAGTCATTTGGAGGCGGCAGATACGCAGTATTTT. Encoded protein: CAISHLEAADTQYF.

The CDR3 nucleotides are TGTGCCAGCAGGCGACAGGATGCCGGGGAGCTGTTTTTT. Translation: CASRRQDAGELFF. The chain combines TRBV12-3 or TRBV12-4 with TRBJ2-2; tentatively, D is TRBD1 (6 bases). This CDR3 comprises 13 residues. V was trimmed by 6 bases and J by 6 bases, leaving 11 bases between them.

This clonotype was seen repeatedly, ten times or more. This rearrangement joins TRBV20-1 to TRBJ2-3, with TRBD2 as a possible D gene (5 bases). Looked up from germline, CDR1 is DFQATT and CDR2 is SNEGSKA (reference sequence). The CDR3 has 14 amino acids. V was trimmed by 6 bases and J by 6 bases, leaving 19 bases between them. This chain's CDR3 is CSAARGGYKDTQYF. CDR3 coding DNA: TGCAGTGCCGCCCGTGGCGGGTACAAGGATACGCAGTATTTT.

The V and J genes are TRBV7-2 and TRBJ2-5; 9 bases are shared with TRBD2. The V gene end was trimmed by 1 base and the J gene end by 4 bases; junction bases not matched to a gene: 13. Germline lookup yields CDR1 SGHTA and CDR2 FQGNSA. The CDR3 runs 18 residues. CDR3 coding DNA: TGTGCCAGCAGCTTAGTCGGGGTCCTAAGCGGGGGGCGAGAGACCCAGTACTTC. The encoded protein is CASSLVGVLSGGRETQYF.

This chain uses TRBV3-1 with TRBJ1-5; 7 bases map to TRBD1. The length of the CDR3 is 15 residues. From germline, CDR1 is LGHDT and CDR2 YNNKEL (reference sequence). With V trimmed by 8 bases and J by 7 bases, 14 bases remained unmatched. CDR3 coding DNA: TGTGCCAGCTCCCCCTCTGTTCAGGGGGTCCAGCCCCAGCATTTT. Translated: CASSPSVQGVQPQHF.

This clonotype was observed at least ten times. This chain connects TRBV11-2 to TRBJ1-2, with D hard to call. The germline V gene has CDR1 SGHAT and CDR2 FQNNGV. The CDR3 consists of 13 residues. Trimming shortened V by 1 base and J by 4 bases, and 7 bases separated the two germline ends. CDR3 bases: TGTGCCAGCAGCTTAGGGGTCAGCTATGGCTACACCTTC. Protein: CASSLGVSYGYTF.

This clonotype was counted only a few times. The chain recombines TRBV5-1 with TRBJ2-7; 7 bases map to TRBD1. The V and J ends lost 3 bases and 2 bases, in that order; junction bases with no gene match: 5. The CDR3 extends over 14 amino acids. Germline V gene lookup returns CDR1 SGHRS and CDR2 YFSETQ. The CDR3 DNA reads as TGCGCCAGCAGCTCCCCGGGACAGACCTACGAGCAGTACTTC. It is translated as CASSSPGQTYEQYF.

This clonotype was found once. V and J are TRBV29-1 and TRBJ1-1; 7 bases are a match to TRBD1. The germline CDR1 and CDR2 sequences are SQVTM and ANQGSEA. The V and J ends lost 0 bases and 7 bases, in that order; junction bases with no gene match: 2. The length of the CDR3 is 12 residues. The CDR3 nucleotides read TGCAGCGTTGAAGAAGGACAGGTTGAAGCTTTCTTT. Translation gives CSVEEGQVEAFF.

V usage is TRBV30 and J usage is TRBJ2-1, with D uncertain. V shed 1 base and J shed 8 bases, with 12 bases lying between them. Germline CDR1 GTSNPN, CDR2 SVGIG (reference sequence). The CDR3 has 13 residues. The chain's CDR3 is CAWSEVGWHEQFF. The CDR3 region has the DNA TGTGCCTGGAGTGAAGTGGGGTGGCATGAGCAGTTCTTC.